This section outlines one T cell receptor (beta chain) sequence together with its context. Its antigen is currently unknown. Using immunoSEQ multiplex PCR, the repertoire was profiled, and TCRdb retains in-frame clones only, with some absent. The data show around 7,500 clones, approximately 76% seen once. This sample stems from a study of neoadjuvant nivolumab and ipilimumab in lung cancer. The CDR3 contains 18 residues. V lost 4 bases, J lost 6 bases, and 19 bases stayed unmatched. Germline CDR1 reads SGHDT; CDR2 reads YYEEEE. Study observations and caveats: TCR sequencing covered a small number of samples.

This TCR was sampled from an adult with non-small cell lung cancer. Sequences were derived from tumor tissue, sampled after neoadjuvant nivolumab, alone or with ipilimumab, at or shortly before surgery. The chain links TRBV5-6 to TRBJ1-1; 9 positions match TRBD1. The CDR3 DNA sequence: TGTGCCAGCAGCGCGACAGGGGGGTATACTAGGCGAGTGTCTGAAGCTTTCTTT. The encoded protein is CASSATGGYTRRVSEAFF.